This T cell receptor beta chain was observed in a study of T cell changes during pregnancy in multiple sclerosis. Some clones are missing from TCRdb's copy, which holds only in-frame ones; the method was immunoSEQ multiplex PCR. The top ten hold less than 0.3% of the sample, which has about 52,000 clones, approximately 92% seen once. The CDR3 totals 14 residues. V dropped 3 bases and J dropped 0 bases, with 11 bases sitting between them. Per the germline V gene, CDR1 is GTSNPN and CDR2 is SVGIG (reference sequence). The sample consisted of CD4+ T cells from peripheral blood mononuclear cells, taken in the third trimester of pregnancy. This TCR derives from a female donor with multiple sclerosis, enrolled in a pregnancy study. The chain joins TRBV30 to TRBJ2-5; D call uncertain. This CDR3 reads CAWRRLLYQETQYF. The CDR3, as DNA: TGTGCCTGGAGGCGACTCCTGTACCAAGAGACCCAGTACTTC.